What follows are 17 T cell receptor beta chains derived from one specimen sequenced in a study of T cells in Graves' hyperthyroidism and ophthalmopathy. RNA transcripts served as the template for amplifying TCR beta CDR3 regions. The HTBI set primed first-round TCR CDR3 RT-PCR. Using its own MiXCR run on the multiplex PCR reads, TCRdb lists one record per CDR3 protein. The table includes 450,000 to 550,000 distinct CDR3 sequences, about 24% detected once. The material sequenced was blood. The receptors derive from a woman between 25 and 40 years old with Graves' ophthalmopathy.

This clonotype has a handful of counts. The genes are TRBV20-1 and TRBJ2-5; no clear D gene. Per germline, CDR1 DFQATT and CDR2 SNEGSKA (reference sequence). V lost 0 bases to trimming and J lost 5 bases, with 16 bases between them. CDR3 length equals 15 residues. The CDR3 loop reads CSARDSVGSWETQYF. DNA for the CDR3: TGCAGTGCTAGAGATTCGGTTGGGTCTTGGGAGACCCAGTACTTC.

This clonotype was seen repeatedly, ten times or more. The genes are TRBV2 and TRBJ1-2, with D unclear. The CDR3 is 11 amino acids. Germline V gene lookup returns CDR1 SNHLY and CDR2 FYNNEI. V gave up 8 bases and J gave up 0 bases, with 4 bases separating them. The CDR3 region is CASVANYGYTF. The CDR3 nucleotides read TGTGCCAGCGTTGCTAACTATGGCTACACCTTC.

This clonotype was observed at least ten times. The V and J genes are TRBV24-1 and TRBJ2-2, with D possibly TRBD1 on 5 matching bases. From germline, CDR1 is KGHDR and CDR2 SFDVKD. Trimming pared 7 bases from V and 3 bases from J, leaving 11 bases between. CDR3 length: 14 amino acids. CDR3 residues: CATSPARDTGELFF. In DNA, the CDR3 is TGTGCCACCAGCCCAGCCAGGGACACCGGGGAGCTGTTTTTT.

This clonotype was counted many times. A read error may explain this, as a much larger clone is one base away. The CDR3 loop is CATSDLGGNYGYTF. Written as DNA, the CDR3 is TGTGCCACCAGTGATTTGGGCGGGAACTATGGCTACACCTTC. V and J are TRBV24-1 and TRBJ1-2; D is unclear. V was trimmed by 0 bases and J by 2 bases, leaving 6 bases between them. CDR1 and CDR2 (germline): KGHDR, SFDVKD. The CDR3 consists of 14 residues.

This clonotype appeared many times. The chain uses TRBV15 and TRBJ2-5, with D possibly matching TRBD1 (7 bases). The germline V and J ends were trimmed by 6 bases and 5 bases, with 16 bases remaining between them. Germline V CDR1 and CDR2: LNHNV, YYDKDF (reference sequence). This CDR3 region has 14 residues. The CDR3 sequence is CATRLQGGRETQYF. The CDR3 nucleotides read TGTGCCACCAGACTCCAGGGGGGCAGGGAGACCCAGTACTTC.

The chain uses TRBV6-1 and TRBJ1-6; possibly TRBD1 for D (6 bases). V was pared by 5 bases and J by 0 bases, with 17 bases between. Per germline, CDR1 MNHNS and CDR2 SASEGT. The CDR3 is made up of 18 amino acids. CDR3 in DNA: TGTGCCAGCAGTAAGGGGGGATCGGGGATCTCCTATAATTCACCCCTCCACTTT. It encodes CASSKGGSGISYNSPLHF.

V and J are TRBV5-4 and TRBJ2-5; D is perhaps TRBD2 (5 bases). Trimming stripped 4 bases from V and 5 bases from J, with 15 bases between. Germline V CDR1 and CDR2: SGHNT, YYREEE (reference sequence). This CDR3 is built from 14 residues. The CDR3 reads CASSLPARGETQYF. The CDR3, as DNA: TGTGCCAGCAGCCTCCCGGCTAGAGGGGAGACCCAGTACTTC.

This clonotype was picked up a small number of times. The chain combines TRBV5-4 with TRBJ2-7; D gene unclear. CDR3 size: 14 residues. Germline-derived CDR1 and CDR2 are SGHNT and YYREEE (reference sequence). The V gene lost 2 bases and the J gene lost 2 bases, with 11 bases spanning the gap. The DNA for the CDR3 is TGTGCCAGCAGCTTAGAGGACGGACCCTACGAGCAGTACTTC. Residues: CASSLEDGPYEQYF. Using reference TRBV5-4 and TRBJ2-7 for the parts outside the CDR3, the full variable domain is ETGVTQSPTHLIKTRGQQVTLRCSSQSGHNTVSWYQQALGQGPQFIFQYYREEENGRGNFPPRFSGLQFPNYSSELNVNALELDDSALYLCASSLEDGPYEQYFGPGTRLTVT.

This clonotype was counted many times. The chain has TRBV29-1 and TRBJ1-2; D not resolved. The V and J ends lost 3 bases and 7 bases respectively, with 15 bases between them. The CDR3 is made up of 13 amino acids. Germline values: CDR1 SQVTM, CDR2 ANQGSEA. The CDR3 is CSVEGGLRRGYTF. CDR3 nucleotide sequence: TGCAGCGTTGAGGGTGGTCTTAGGCGTGGCTACACCTTC.

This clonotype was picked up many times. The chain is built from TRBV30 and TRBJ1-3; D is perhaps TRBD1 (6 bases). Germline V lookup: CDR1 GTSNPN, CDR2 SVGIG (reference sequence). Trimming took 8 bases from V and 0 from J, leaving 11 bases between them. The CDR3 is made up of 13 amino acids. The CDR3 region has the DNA TGTGCCAGCCGACAGGACTCTGGAAACACCATATATTTT. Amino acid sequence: CASRQDSGNTIYF.

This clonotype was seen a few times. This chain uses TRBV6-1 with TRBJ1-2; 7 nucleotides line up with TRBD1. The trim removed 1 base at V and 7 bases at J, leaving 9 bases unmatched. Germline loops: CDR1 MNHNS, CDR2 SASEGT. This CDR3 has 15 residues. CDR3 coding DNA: TGTGCCAGCAGTGAAGGGGACAGCCCAAGTGGTGGCTACACCTTC. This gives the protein CASSEGDSPSGGYTF.

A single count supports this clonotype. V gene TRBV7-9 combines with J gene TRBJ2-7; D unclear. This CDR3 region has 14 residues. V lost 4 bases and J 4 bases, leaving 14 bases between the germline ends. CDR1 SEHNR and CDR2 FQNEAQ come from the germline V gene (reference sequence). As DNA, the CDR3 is TGTGCCAGCAGCTCTCGACCCGGAGCTTACGAGCAGTACTTC. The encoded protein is CASSSRPGAYEQYF.

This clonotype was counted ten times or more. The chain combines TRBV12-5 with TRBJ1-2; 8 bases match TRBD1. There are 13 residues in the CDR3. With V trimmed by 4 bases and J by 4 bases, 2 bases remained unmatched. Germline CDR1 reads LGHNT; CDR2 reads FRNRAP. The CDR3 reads CASGSDRGYGYTF. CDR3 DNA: TGTGCTAGTGGTTCCGACAGGGGCTATGGCTACACCTTC.

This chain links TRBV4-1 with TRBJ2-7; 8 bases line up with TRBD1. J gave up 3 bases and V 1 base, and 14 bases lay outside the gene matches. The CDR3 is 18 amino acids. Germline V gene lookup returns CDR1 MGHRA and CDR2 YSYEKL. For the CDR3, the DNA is TGCGCCAGCAGCCAAGTATCTGGCGAGACAGGGGATTTCTACGAGCAGTACTTC. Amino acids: CASSQVSGETGDFYEQYF.

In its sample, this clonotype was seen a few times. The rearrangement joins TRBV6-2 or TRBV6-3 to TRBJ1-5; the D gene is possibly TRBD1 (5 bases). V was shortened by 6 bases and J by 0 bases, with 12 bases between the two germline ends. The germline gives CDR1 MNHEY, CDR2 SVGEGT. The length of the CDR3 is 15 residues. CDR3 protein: CASRADRPSNQPQHF. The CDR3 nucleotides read TGTGCCAGCAGAGCCGACAGACCTAGCAATCAGCCCCAGCATTTT.

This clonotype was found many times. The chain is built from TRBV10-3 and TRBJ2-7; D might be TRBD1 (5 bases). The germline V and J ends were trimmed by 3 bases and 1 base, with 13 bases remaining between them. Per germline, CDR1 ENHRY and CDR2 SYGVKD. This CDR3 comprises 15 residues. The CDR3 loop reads CAISEQEPQSYEQYF. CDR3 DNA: TGTGCCATCAGTGAACAGGAGCCTCAATCCTACGAGCAGTACTTC.

The CDR3 loop is CASSLGADTGELFF. The CDR3 DNA sequence: TGCGCCAGCAGCTTGGGGGCTGACACCGGGGAGCTGTTTTTT. The chain couples TRBV4-3 to TRBJ2-2; tentatively, D is TRBD1 (6 bases). V shed 5 bases and J shed 3 bases, with 10 bases lying between them. This CDR3 spans 14 amino acids. Germline CDR1 is LGHNA and CDR2 is YSLEER.